The 30 T cell receptor beta chains given below trace back to one sample, sequenced in a study of memory CD4+ T cells and cytomegalovirus serostatus. The assay was immunoSEQ multiplex PCR, and TCRdb's table has in-frame clones only and misses some. Here the sample spans some 95,000 clones, about 80% being singletons. Single viable CD3+CD4+CD8-CD45RO+ cells were sorted as the memory CD4+ T cells. Sequencing was done on a sample of memory CD4+ T cells from blood. The origin of the receptors is an adult in good health and CMV-seropositive.

The V and J genes are TRBV7-9 and TRBJ2-1; 11 nucleotides line up with TRBD2. CDR3 length: 14 residues. Germline V gene lookup returns CDR1 SEHNR and CDR2 FQNEAQ (reference sequence). J gave up 12 bases and V 3 bases, and 7 bases lay outside the gene matches. The CDR3 DNA follows: TGTGCCAGCAGCTTGGGTAGCGGGAGGGCCGGGCAGTTCTTC. It yields the protein CASSLGSGRAGQFF.

The rearrangement links TRBV30 to TRBJ1-2; D unresolved. This CDR3 has 11 amino acids. The germline gives CDR1 GTSNPN, CDR2 SVGIG (reference sequence). Trimming stripped 5 bases from V and 4 bases from J, with 8 bases between. CDR3 protein: CAWLQSYGYTF. As DNA, the CDR3 is TGTGCCTGGCTACAGAGCTATGGCTACACCTTC. Full variable domain (outside the CDR3, taken from reference TRBV30 and TRBJ1-2): SQTIHQWPATLVQPVGSPLSLECTVEGTSNPNLYWYRQAAGRGLQLLFYSVGIGQISSEVPQNLSASRPQDRQFILSSKKLLLSDSGFYLCAWLQSYGYTFGSGTRLTVV.

A remark on this clone: The identical CDR3 is also encoded by other nucleotide sequences in the sample. The chain recombines TRBV30 with TRBJ2-7; 9 bases line up with TRBD1. Germline V gives CDR1 GTSNPN, CDR2 SVGIG (reference sequence). The CDR3 sequence is 13 residues long. Losses at the gene ends were 0 bases for V and 4 bases for J; bases not matched to a gene: 1. As DNA, the CDR3 is TGTGCCTGGAGTGTACAGGGGGCTTACGAGCAGTACTTC. This encodes CAWSVQGAYEQYF.

The gene calls are TRBV5-1 and TRBJ2-3; maybe TRBD1 (5 bases). The CDR3 is made up of 15 amino acids. The V end lost 1 base, the J end lost 1 base, and 10 bases lay between the germline ends. Germline CDR1 reads SGHRS; CDR2 reads YFSETQ. The CDR3 region is CASSLQGAGTDTQYF. Written as DNA, the CDR3 is TGCGCCAGCAGCTTGCAGGGTGCGGGCACAGATACGCAGTATTTT.

This chain links TRBV28 with TRBJ2-7; TRBD2 might be the D (5 bases). Per the germline V gene, CDR1 is MDHEN and CDR2 is SYDVKM. Trimming took 6 bases from V and 0 from J, leaving 12 bases between them. The CDR3 length is 14 residues. The chain's CDR3 is CASSTDWGSYEQYF. CDR3 bases: TGTGCCAGCAGCACGGACTGGGGCTCCTACGAGCAGTACTTC.

This chain uses TRBV28 with TRBJ1-3; D possibly corresponds to TRBD1 (6 bases). Germline-derived CDR1 and CDR2 are MDHEN and SYDVKM. V shed 9 bases and J shed 1 base, with 19 bases lying between them. The CDR3 is 16 residues long. Written as DNA, the CDR3 is TGTGCCAGTATCAGATTGCAGGGGCAATCTGGAAACACCATATATTTT. Amino acid sequence: CASIRLQGQSGNTIYF. Supplemented by reference TRBV28 and TRBJ1-3, the full variable domain reads DVKVTQSSRYLVKRTGEKVFLECVQDMDHENMFWYRQDPGLGLRLIYFSYDVKMKEKGDIPEGYSVSREKKERFSLILESASTNQTSMYLCASIRLQGQSGNTIYFGEGSWLTVV.

The chain uses TRBV5-1 and TRBJ2-7, with D unclear. Germline-derived CDR1 and CDR2 are SGHRS and YFSETQ. Deletions cut 0 bases from V and 4 bases from J, with 8 bases between. The CDR3 runs 13 residues. CDR3 loop: CASSLESAYEQYF. CDR3 bases: TGCGCCAGCAGCTTGGAGTCCGCGTACGAGCAGTACTTC. Using reference TRBV5-1 and TRBJ2-7 for the parts outside the CDR3, the full variable domain is KAGVTQTPRYLIKTRGQQVTLSCSPISGHRSVSWYQQTPGQGLQFLFEYFSETQRNKGNFPGRFSGRQFSNSRSEMNVSTLELGDSALYLCASSLESAYEQYFGPGTRLTVT.

The CDR3 sequence: CASRQSGATTETQYF. The CDR3 DNA is TGTGCCAGCAGACAATCCGGGGCCACGACAGAGACCCAGTACTTC. The V call is TRBV7-3, the J call TRBJ2-5; D possibly uses TRBD1 or TRBD2 (5 bases each). Germline values: CDR1 SGHTA, CDR2 FQGTGA. The CDR3 contains 15 residues. Trimming cost V 6 bases and J 4 bases, with 18 bases left between them.

This clone has only one observation. The chain recombines TRBV28 with TRBJ1-1; 7 bases map to TRBD1. J lost 0 bases, V lost 8 bases, and 6 bases had no gene match. This CDR3 is 14 amino acids long. Per the germline V gene, CDR1 is MDHEN and CDR2 is SYDVKM. CDR3 nucleotide sequence: TGTGCCAGCGGGGCAGGGGGAATGAACACTGAAGCTTTCTTT. The encoded protein is CASGAGGMNTEAFF.

This chain connects TRBV18 to TRBJ2-7; D gene unclear. The CDR3 totals 12 residues. V lost 6 bases and J 9 bases, leaving 15 bases between the germline ends. CDR1 KGHSH and CDR2 LQKENI come from the germline V gene. The CDR3 DNA sequence: TGTGCCAGCTCTGGCGACGGAATGAGGCAGTACTTC. Translating it yields CASSGDGMRQYF.

The chain links TRBV23-1 to TRBJ1-3; unclear D gene. TRBV23-1 belongs to the ORF category, with a function that is uncertain. This CDR3 has 13 amino acids. V was cut by 1 base and J by 9 bases, with 10 bases left in between. CDR3 DNA: TGCGCCAGCAGTCAATTAGTGGGGAGCACCATATATTTT. It specifies CASSQLVGSTIYF.

The J gene is TRBJ1-4, the V gene TRBV30, with TRBD1 identical over 7 bases. The length of the CDR3 is 16 residues. The J segment lost 5 bases and the V segment lost 2 bases, leaving 11 bases of the junction unmatched. The germline CDR1 and CDR2 sequences are GTSNPN and SVGIG (reference sequence). The CDR3 sequence: CAWSSFRDSLNEKLFF. The CDR3 DNA is TGTGCCTGGAGTTCATTCCGGGACAGCTTAAATGAAAAACTGTTTTTT.

This chain connects TRBV5-1 to TRBJ2-7; tentatively, D is TRBD1 (5 bases). Germline V CDR1 and CDR2: SGHRS, YFSETQ. V shed 3 bases and J shed 2 bases, with 9 bases lying between them. The CDR3 contains 13 residues. The CDR3 DNA sequence: TGCGCCAGCAGCTACCTGACAGCCTACGAGCAGTACTTC. This translates into CASSYLTAYEQYF.

The J gene is TRBJ2-7, the V gene TRBV6-5, with D perhaps given as TRBD1 or TRBD2 (5 bases each). Germline loops: CDR1 MNHEY, CDR2 SVGAGI. Trimming shortened V by 0 bases and J by 3 bases, and 9 bases separated the two germline ends. CDR3 length equals 14 residues. DNA of the CDR3: TGTGCCAGCAGTTACTCGAGGGGCTACTACGAGCAGTACTTC. It encodes CASSYSRGYYEQYF.

In regard to this clone: Other nucleotide sequences from this sample produce the same CDR3. The chain employs TRBV9 and TRBJ1-2, with D unclear. The ends were cut back, 0 bases at V and 0 bases at J, with 9 bases in the middle. CDR3 length: 15 residues. Germline V lookup: CDR1 SGDLS, CDR2 YYNGEE. CDR3 DNA sequence: TGTGCCAGCAGCGTAGGGGCAGGCCCTAACTATGGCTACACCTTC. It translates to CASSVGAGPNYGYTF.

The chain is built from TRBV7-6 and TRBJ2-1, with TRBD2 identical over 9 bases. The J segment lost 4 bases and the V segment lost 5 bases, leaving 6 bases of the junction unmatched. The CDR3 sequence is 15 residues long. Germline V gives CDR1 SGHVS, CDR2 FNYEAQ. DNA for the CDR3: TGTGCCAGCAGCGCAACTAGCGGGCCTTACAATGAGCAGTTCTTC. Residues: CASSATSGPYNEQFF.

In this sample, this clone turned up a few times. The V and J genes are TRBV7-2 and TRBJ1-1; D is ambiguous. Germline V gene sequence: CDR1 SGHTA, CDR2 FQGNSA. The length of the CDR3 is 13 residues. V was pared by 1 base and J by 5 bases, with 8 bases between. The CDR3: CASSLVGWTEAFF. CDR3 bases: TGTGCCAGCAGCTTAGTGGGATGGACTGAAGCTTTCTTT.

The count of this clone is one. The chain couples TRBV4-1 to TRBJ2-6, with 7 bases that match TRBD1. Trimming cost V 0 bases and J 0 bases; bases outside gene matches: 5. This CDR3 region has 18 residues. The germline CDR1 and CDR2 sequences are MGHRA and YSYEKL. The CDR3 DNA follows: TGCGCCAGCAGCCAAGATCGACAGGGCCTCTCTGGGGCCAACGTCCTGACTTTC. Its protein is CASSQDRQGLSGANVLTF.

The table lists this clone with a few counts. The V gene is TRBV5-1, the J gene TRBJ2-2, with TRBD1 matching over 7 bases. CDR3 length equals 14 residues. V was pared by 9 bases and J by 0 bases, with 5 bases of the junction left unmatched. Germline CDR1 is SGHRS and CDR2 is YFSETQ. CDR3 nucleotides: TGCGCCAACCGACAGGGATCGAACACCGGGGAGCTGTTTTTT. This gives the protein CANRQGSNTGELFF.

The rearrangement joins TRBV7-5 to TRBJ2-1; TRBD1, the table's D call, lacks a check against the DNA. TRBV7-5 is a documented pseudogene. The CDR3 is made up of 15 amino acids. In nucleotides, the CDR3 is TGTGTCAGAAGCCCCCACAGGGGTGCCTACAATGAGCAGTTCTTC. This encodes CVRSPHRGAYNEQFF.

This sequence joins TRBV28 and TRBJ2-3; 9 bases line up with TRBD2. This CDR3 region has 14 residues. V was pared by 10 bases and J by 3 bases, with 8 bases of the junction left unmatched. Germline CDR1 reads MDHEN; CDR2 reads SYDVKM. This CDR3 is CATRSGSVTDTQYF. The CDR3 DNA is TGTGCCACCCGTAGCGGGAGTGTGACAGATACGCAGTATTTT.

This rearrangement joins TRBV6-1 to TRBJ1-5, with D perhaps matching TRBD1 (5 bases). This CDR3 spans 14 amino acids. CDR1 MNHNS and CDR2 SASEGT come from the germline V gene. Trimming cost V 6 bases and J 0 bases, with 9 bases left between them. CDR3 sequence: CASRQVISNQPQHF. Here the CDR3 DNA reads TGTGCCAGCAGACAGGTTATTAGCAATCAGCCCCAGCATTTT.

This clone has just a few counts. The V gene is TRBV28, the J gene TRBJ1-5, with D possibly matching TRBD1 (6 bases). CDR3 size: 14 residues. Per germline, CDR1 MDHEN and CDR2 SYDVKM. The V and J ends lost 7 bases and 3 bases respectively, with 13 bases between them. The CDR3 reads CASTQGGYNQPQHF. The CDR3 bases are TGTGCCAGCACCCAAGGGGGATACAATCAGCCCCAGCATTTT.

The rearrangement uses TRBV28 and TRBJ2-4; 10 bases are shared with TRBD1. V lost 1 base, J lost 0 bases, and 9 bases stayed unmatched. Germline CDR1 reads MDHEN; CDR2 reads SYDVKM. The CDR3 consists of 19 residues. The CDR3 loop is CASSLSGTGASPAKNIQYF. The CDR3 DNA follows: TGTGCCAGCAGTTTATCCGGGACAGGGGCTTCCCCAGCCAAAAACATTCAGTACTTC.

This chain uses TRBV19 with TRBJ1-2; TRBD1 aligns across 10 bases. The CDR3 extends over 16 amino acids. The trim removed 6 bases at V and 5 bases at J, leaving 12 bases unmatched. From germline, CDR1 is LNHDA and CDR2 SQIVND (reference sequence). The CDR3 nucleotides are TGTGCCAGTAGGAAGTACGTCTCGGGACAGGGGTATGGCTACACCTTC. It translates to CASRKYVSGQGYGYTF.

This chain connects TRBV5-6 to TRBJ1-2; 9 positions agree with TRBD1. Germline CDR1 is SGHDT and CDR2 is YYEEEE. The CDR3 consists of 14 residues. V was pared by 5 bases and J by 5 bases, with 7 bases of the junction left unmatched. The CDR3 spells CASRDRDREYGYTF. CDR3 nucleotide sequence: TGTGCCAGCAGGGACCGGGACAGGGAATATGGCTACACCTTC.

The chain joins TRBV5-1 to TRBJ2-5; D perhaps matches TRBD2 (5 bases). Germline CDR1 is SGHRS and CDR2 is YFSETQ. Trimming left V 3 bases short and J 4 bases short, with 16 bases between. CDR3 length: 15 amino acids. In nucleotides, the CDR3 is TGCGCCAGCAGCTCGTCCATCGGTGCGGGAGAGACCCAGTACTTC. Translating gives CASSSSIGAGETQYF.

J is TRBJ2-2 and V is TRBV7-2; D is ambiguous. CDR1 SGHTA and CDR2 FQGNSA come from the germline V gene. The CDR3 covers 14 residues. Trimming cost V 1 base and J 5 bases, with 8 bases left between them. The CDR3, as DNA: TGTGCCAGCAGCTTAGGGCGGCAGACCGGGGAGCTGTTTTTT. Translating it yields CASSLGRQTGELFF. Filled out from reference TRBV7-2 and TRBJ2-2, the complete variable domain reads GAGVSQSPSNKVTEKGKDVELRCDPISGHTALYWYRQSLGQGLEFLIYFQGNSAPDKSGLPSDRFSAERTGGSVSTLTIQRTQQEDSAVYLCASSLGRQTGELFFGEGSRLTVL.

The rearrangement uses TRBV5-5 and TRBJ2-1, with 7 bases fitting TRBD2. CDR3 length equals 17 residues. Germline V gives CDR1 SGHKS, CDR2 YYEKEE (reference sequence). Losses at the gene ends were 0 bases for V and 9 bases for J; bases not matched to a gene: 15. The chain's CDR3 is CASSLARLAEGIGEQFF. The CDR3 nucleotides read TGTGCCAGCAGCTTGGCCAGGCTAGCGGAAGGTATCGGTGAGCAGTTCTTC. Based on the CDR3 plus reference TRBV5-5 and TRBJ2-1, the full variable domain is DAGVTQSPTHLIKTRGQQVTLRCSPISGHKSVSWYQQVLGQGPQFIFQYYEKEERGRGNFPDRFSARQFPNYSSELNVNALLLGDSALYLCASSLARLAEGIGEQFFGPGTRLTVL.

This rearrangement joins TRBV4-2 to TRBJ2-3; D is perhaps TRBD2 (5 bases). Germline-derived CDR1 and CDR2 are LGHNA and YNFKEQ. Trimming stripped 3 bases from V and 0 bases from J, with 10 bases between. The CDR3 totals 15 residues. The CDR3 DNA is TGTGCCAGCAGCCATTGGGGAGCGAGCACAGATACGCAGTATTTT. This codes for CASSHWGASTDTQYF.